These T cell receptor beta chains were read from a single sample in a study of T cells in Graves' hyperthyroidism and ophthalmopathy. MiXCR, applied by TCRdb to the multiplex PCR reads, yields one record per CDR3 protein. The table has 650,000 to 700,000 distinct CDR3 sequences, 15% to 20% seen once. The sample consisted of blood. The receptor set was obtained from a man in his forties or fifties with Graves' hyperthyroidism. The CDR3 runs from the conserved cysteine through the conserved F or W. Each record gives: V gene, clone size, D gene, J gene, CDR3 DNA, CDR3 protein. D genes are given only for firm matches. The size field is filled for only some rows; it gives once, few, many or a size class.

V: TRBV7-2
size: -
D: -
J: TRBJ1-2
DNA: TGTGCCAGCAGCGCCTGGACATTAGGCTACACCTTC
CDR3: CASSAWTLGYTF

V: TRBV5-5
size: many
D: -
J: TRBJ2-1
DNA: TGTGCCAGCAGCTTGGGGGCGGAACCTTACAATGAGCAGTTCTTC
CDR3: CASSLGAEPYNEQFF

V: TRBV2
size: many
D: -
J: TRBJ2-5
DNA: TGTGCCAGCAGCTGGGACTTTCAAGAGACCCAGTACTTC
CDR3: CASSWDFQETQYF

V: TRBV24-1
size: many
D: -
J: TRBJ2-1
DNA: TGTGCCACCAGTGATCCCACTCGCCTAGGACACGGGTCCTACAATGAGCAGTTCTTC
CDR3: CATSDPTRLGHGSYNEQFF

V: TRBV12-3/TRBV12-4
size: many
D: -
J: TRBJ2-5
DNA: TGTGCCAGCAGACTGATGGAGGAAGAGACCCAGTACTTC
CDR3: CASRLMEEETQYF

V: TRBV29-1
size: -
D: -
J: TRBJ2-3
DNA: TGCAGCGCCCCCCAGTCAGATACGCAGTATTTT
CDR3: CSAPQSDTQYF

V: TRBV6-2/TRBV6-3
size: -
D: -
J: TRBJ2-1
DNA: TGTGCCAGCAGCTATCGACCCTCTAGCGCCTATGAGCAGTTCTTC
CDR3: CASSYRPSSAYEQFF

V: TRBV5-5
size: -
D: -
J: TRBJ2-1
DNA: TGTGCCAGCAGCTCGATGGGATCCTACAATGAGCAGTTCTTC
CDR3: CASSSMGSYNEQFF

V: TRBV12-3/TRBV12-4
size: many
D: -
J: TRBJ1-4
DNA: TGTGCCAGCAGCCTCAGGGGAAGAACTAATGAAAAACTGTTTTTT
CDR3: CASSLRGRTNEKLFF

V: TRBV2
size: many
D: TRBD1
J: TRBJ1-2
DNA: TGTGCCAGCGGTCGGTGGGACAGGCTCTATGGCTACACCTTC
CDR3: CASGRWDRLYGYTF

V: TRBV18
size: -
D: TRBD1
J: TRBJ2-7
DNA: TGTGCCAGCTCACCACAGGTAGGACAGGGCTTCGAGCAGTACTTC
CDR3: CASSPQVGQGFEQYF

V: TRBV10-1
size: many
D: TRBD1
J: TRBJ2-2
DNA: TGCGCCAGCAGTGCCGGGACAGGGGCGACCGGGGAGCTGTTTTTT
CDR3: CASSAGTGATGELFF

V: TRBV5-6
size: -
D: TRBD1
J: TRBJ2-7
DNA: TGTGCCAGCAGTCCACCACAGGGGGCCCTCTACGAGCAGTACTTC
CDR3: CASSPPQGALYEQYF

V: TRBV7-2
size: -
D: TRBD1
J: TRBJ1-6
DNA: TGTGCCAGCAGCGAGACAGGGATCGGTTCACCCCTCCACTTT
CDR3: CASSETGIGSPLHF

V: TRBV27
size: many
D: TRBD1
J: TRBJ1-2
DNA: TGTGCCAGCAGTGCCTTTGACAGGGGTGGCTATGGCTACACCTTC
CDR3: CASSAFDRGGYGYTF

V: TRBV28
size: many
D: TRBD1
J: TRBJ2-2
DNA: TGTGCCAGCAGTTCGATGACAGGGACCAACACCGGGGAGCTGTTTTTT
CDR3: CASSSMTGTNTGELFF

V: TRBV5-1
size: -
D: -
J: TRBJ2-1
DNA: TGTGCCAGCAGCTGGTTGAAGACAGGCGGGCAGTTCTTC
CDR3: CASSWLKTGGQFF

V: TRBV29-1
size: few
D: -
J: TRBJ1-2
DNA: TGCAGCGTTGAGTACAAACCTATCTATGGCTACACCTTC
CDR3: CSVEYKPIYGYTF

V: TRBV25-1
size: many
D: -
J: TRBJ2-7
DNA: TGTGCCAGCAGTGATGGAAGCAGGATCTCCTACGAGCAGTACTTC
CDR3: CASSDGSRISYEQYF

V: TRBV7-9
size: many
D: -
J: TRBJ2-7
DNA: TGTGCCAGCAGCTTAGAAGGGCACTACTACGAGCAGTACTTC
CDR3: CASSLEGHYYEQYF

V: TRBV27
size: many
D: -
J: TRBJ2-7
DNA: TGTGCCAGCAGCCCGAACGGGTGGAAGCAGTACTTC
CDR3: CASSPNGWKQYF

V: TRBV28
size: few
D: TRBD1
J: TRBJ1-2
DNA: TGTGCCAGCAGTAAAGGGACAGTTTCATCTAACTATGGCTACACCTTC
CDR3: CASSKGTVSSNYGYTF

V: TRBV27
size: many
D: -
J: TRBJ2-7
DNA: TGTGCCAGCAGTCCGCAAGGGACGTTTTCCTACGAGCAGTACTTC
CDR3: CASSPQGTFSYEQYF

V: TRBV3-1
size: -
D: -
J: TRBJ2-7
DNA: TGTGCCAGCAGCCCTACTTACTACCGGGCCGCCCCTCTCGAGCAGTACTTC
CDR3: CASSPTYYRAAPLEQYF

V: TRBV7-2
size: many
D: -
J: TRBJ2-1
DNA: TGTGCCAGCAGCTTAGTCCGCAATCCCGATGAGCAGTTCTTC
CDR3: CASSLVRNPDEQFF

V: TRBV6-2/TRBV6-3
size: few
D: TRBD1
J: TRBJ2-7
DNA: TGTGCCAGCAGTTACGGACAGGGTACGCACGAGCAGTACTTC
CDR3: CASSYGQGTHEQYF

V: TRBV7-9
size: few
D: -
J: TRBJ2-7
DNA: TGTGCCAGCAGCTTGCCCCATTCCTACGGCGAGGGCTACGAGCAGTACTTC
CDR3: CASSLPHSYGEGYEQYF

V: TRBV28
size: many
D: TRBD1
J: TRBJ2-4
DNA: TGTGCCACCCGGACAGGGGGTAAAAACATTCAGTACTTC
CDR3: CATRTGGKNIQYF

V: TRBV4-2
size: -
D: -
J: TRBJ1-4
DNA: TGTGCCAGCAGCCAAGAAGCGGGCACTGAAAAACTGTTTTTT
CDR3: CASSQEAGTEKLFF

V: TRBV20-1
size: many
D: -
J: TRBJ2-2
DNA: TGCAGTGCAGGGAGGACAAACACCGGGGAGCTGTTTTTT
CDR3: CSAGRTNTGELFF

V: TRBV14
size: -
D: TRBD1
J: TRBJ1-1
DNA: TGTGCCAGCAGCGGCTGGACAGGGTTGACTGAAGCTTTCTTT
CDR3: CASSGWTGLTEAFF

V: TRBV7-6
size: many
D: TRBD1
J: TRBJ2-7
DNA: TGTGCCAGCAGCCCGGGACAGTACGAGCAGTACTTC
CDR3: CASSPGQYEQYF

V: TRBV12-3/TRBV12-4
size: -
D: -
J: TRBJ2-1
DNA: TGTGCCAGCAGTTACCCCGAATACAATGAGCAGTTCTTC
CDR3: CASSYPEYNEQFF

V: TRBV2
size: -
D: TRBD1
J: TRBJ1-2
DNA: TGTGCCAGCACCTTTACCGGGACAGGGGCCCATGGCTACACCTTC
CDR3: CASTFTGTGAHGYTF

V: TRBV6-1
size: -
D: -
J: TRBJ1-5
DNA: TGTGCCAGCTCCTCGACAGCAAAACTTTATCAGCCCCAGCATTTT
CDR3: CASSSTAKLYQPQHF

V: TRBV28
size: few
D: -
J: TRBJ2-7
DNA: TGTGCCAGCAGTTTAAGAGACAATCTAGACGAGCAGTACTTC
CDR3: CASSLRDNLDEQYF

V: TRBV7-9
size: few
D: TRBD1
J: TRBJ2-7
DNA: TGTGCCAGCAGTTCCGTGGACAGGGTCTACGAGCAGTACTTC
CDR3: CASSSVDRVYEQYF

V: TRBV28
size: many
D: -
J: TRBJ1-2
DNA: TGTGCCAGCAGTTTAGAACTCGGGGGCTACACCTTC
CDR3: CASSLELGGYTF

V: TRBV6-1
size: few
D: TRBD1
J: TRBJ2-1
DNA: TGTGCCAGCAACTCCGTTCCGGGACAGGGAAGAGGTGAGCAGTTCTTC
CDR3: CASNSVPGQGRGEQFF

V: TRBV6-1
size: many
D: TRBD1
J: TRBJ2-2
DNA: TGTGCCAGCAGTGAAGGATTGGACAGGGCAAACACCGGGGAGCTGTTTTTT
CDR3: CASSEGLDRANTGELFF

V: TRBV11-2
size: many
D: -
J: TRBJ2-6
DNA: TGTGCCAGCAGCTTAGGCAGGGCTGGGGCCAACGTCCTGACTTTC
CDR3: CASSLGRAGANVLTF

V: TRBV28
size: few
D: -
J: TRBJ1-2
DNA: TGTGCCAGCACCGGATCCGGGCGAAACTATGGCTACACCTTC
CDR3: CASTGSGRNYGYTF

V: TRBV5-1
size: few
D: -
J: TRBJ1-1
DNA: TGCGCCAGCAGCTCGACACCTGAGGACACTGAAGCTTTCTTT
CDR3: CASSSTPEDTEAFF

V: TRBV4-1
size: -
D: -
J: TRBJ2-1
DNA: TGCGCCAGCAGCTACGGGGGTGGCTCCTACAATGAGCAGTTCTTC
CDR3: CASSYGGGSYNEQFF

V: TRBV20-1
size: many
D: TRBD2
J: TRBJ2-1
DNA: TGCAGTGCTAGAGATCTCAGGGAGGGCTACAATGAGCAGTTCTTC
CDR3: CSARDLREGYNEQFF

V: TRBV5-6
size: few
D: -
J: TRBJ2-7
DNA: TGTGCCAGCACCGTCTTACAGGGTTACGAGCAGTACTTC
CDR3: CASTVLQGYEQYF

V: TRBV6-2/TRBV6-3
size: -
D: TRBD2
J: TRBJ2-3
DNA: TGTGCCAGTCTCGGAGCGGGAGCATCCACAGATACGCAGTATTTT
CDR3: CASLGAGASTDTQYF

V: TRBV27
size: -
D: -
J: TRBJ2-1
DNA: TGTGCCAGCAGTTGGGACTGGGCAAATGAGCAGTTCTTC
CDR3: CASSWDWANEQFF

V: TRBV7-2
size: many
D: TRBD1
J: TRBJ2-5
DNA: TGTGCCAGCAGCTTAGCCCCACAGGGGCGAGAGACCCAGTACTTC
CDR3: CASSLAPQGRETQYF

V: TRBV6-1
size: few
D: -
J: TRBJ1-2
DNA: TGTGCCAGCAGTGAAGTACTTTCGGACAGCCAGCTTGGCTACACCTTC
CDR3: CASSEVLSDSQLGYTF

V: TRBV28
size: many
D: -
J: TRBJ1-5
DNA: TGTGCCAGCAGTCCTCCAAGAGTGGGCAATCAGCCCCAGCATTTT
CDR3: CASSPPRVGNQPQHF

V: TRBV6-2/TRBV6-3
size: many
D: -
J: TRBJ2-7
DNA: TGTGCCAGCTGGCCCAGCGGAAAAGTCTACGAGCAGTACTTC
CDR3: CASWPSGKVYEQYF

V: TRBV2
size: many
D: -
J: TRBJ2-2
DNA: TGTGCCAGCACGAACACCGGGGAGCTGTTTTTT
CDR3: CASTNTGELFF

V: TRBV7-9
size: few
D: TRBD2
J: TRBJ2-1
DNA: TGTGCCAGCAGCTTAGCGACTAGCGGGAGAAGAAACAATGAGCAGTTCTTC
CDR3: CASSLATSGRRNNEQFF

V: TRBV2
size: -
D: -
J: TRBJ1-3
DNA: TGTGCCAGCAGTGTTGAGGCGATCTCTGGAAACACCATATATTTT
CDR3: CASSVEAISGNTIYF

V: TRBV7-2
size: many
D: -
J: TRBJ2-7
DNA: -
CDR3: CASSLGVRARGPLQQYF

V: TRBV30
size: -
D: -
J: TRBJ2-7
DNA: TGTGCCTGGAACACCCAGGGGGGATCCTACGAGCAGTACTTC
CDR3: CAWNTQGGSYEQYF

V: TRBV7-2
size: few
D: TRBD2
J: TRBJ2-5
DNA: TGTGCCAGCAGCTTGATGGCGGGAGTGGGAGAGACCCAGTACTTC
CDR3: CASSLMAGVGETQYF

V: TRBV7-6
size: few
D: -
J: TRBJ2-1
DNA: TGTGCCAGCAGCTCAGTGTCTTACGGTGAGCAGTTCTTC
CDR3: CASSSVSYGEQFF